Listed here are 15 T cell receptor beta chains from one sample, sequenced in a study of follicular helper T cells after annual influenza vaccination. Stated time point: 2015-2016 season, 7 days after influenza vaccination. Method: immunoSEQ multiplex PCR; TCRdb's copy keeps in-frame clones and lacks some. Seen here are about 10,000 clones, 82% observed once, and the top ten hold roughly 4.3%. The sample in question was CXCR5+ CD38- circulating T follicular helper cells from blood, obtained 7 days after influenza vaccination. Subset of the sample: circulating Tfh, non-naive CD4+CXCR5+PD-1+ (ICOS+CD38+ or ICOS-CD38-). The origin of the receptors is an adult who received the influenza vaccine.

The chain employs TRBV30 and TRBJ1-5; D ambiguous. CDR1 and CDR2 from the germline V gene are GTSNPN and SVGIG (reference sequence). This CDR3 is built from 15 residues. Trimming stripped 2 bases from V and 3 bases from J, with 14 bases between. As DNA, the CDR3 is TGTGCCTGGAGTTCGGCCCCGGGCCTCAATCAGCCCCAGCATTTT. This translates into CAWSSAPGLNQPQHF.

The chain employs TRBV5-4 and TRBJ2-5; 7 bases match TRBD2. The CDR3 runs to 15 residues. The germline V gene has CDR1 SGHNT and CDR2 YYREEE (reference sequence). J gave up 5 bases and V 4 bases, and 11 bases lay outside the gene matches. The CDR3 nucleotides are TGTGCCAGCAGCCCAAGCGGGGCGGCAGAGGAGACCCAGTACTTC. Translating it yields CASSPSGAAEETQYF. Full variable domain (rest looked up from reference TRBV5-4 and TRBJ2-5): ETGVTQSPTHLIKTRGQQVTLRCSSQSGHNTVSWYQQALGQGPQFIFQYYREEENGRGNFPPRFSGLQFPNYSSELNVNALELDDSALYLCASSPSGAAEETQYFGPGTRLLVL.

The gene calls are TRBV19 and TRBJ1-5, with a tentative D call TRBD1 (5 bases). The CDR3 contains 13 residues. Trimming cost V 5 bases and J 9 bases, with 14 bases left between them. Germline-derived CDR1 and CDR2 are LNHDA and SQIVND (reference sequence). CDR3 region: CASSWDPRGPQHF. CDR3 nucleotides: TGTGCCAGTAGTTGGGACCCACGGGGGCCCCAGCATTTT.

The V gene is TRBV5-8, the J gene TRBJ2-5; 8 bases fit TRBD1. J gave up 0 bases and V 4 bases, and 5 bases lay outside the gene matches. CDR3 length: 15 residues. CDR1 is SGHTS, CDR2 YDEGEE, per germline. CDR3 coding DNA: TGTGCCAGCAGCGAAGACAGGGGTCACCAAGAGACCCAGTACTTC. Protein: CASSEDRGHQETQYF.

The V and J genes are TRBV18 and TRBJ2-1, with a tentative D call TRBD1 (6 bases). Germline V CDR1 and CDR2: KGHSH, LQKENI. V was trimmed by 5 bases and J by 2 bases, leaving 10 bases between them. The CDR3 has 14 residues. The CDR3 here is CASSNTGTYNEQFF. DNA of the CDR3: TGTGCCAGCTCAAATACAGGGACCTACAATGAGCAGTTCTTC.

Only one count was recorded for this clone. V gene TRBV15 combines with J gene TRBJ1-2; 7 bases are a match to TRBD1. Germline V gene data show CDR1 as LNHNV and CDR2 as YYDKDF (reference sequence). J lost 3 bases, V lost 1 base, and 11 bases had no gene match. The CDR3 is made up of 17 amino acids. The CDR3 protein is CATSRVPGQGGYYGYTF. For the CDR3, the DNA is TGTGCCACCAGCAGAGTTCCGGGCCAGGGGGGGTACTATGGCTACACCTTC.

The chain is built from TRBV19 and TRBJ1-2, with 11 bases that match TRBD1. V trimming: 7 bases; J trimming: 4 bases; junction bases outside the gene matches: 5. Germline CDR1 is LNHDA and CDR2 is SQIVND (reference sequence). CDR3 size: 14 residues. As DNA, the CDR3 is TGTGCCAGTAAGGACAGGGGGCGCACCTATGGCTACACCTTC. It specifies CASKDRGRTYGYTF.

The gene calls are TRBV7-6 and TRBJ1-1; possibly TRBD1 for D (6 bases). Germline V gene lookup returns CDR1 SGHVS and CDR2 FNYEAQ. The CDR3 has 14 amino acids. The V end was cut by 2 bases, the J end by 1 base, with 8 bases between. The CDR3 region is CASSLTGQNTEAFF. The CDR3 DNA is TGTGCCAGCAGCTTAACAGGGCAGAACACTGAAGCTTTCTTT.

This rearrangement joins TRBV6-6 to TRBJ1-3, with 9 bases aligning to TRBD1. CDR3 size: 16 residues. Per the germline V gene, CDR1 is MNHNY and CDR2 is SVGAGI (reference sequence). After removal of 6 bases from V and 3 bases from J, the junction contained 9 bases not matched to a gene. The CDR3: CASRPRTGDIGNTIYF. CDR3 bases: TGTGCCAGCAGACCGCGGACAGGGGATATTGGAAACACCATATATTTT.

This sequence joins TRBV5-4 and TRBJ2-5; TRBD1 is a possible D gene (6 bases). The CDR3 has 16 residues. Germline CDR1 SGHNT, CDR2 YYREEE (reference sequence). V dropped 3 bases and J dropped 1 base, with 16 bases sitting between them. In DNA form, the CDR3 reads TGTGCCAGCAGCTCGAGAGCGAGGGGGTTCCAAGAGACCCAGTACTTC. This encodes CASSSRARGFQETQYF.

The CDR3 protein is CASSATAYEQYF. In DNA, the CDR3 is TGTGCCAGCAGCGCGACAGCCTACGAGCAGTACTTC. J is TRBJ2-7 and V is TRBV2; weak D call: TRBD1 (5 bases). CDR3 size: 12 residues. Germline CDR1 reads SNHLY; CDR2 reads FYNNEI. V shed 6 bases and J shed 2 bases, with 8 bases lying between them.

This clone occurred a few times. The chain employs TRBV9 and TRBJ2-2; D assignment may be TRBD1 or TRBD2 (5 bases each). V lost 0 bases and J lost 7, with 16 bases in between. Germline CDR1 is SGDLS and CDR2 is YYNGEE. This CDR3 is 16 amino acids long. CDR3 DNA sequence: TGTGCCAGCAGCGTAGGAGGGGTCTTGGGTGGCGGGGAGCTGTTTTTT. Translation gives CASSVGGVLGGGELFF.

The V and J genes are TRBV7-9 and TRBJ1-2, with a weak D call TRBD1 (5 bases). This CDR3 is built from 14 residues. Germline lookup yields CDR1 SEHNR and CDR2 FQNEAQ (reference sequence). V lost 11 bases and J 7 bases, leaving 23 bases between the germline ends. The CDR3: CAGEASGTSSGYTF. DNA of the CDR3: TGTGCCGGGGAAGCATCTGGGACGTCAAGTGGCTACACCTTC.

The CDR3 bases are TGTGCCAGCAGCTACCGTGGTAGCAATCAGCCCCAGCATTTT. Its translation is CASSYRGSNQPQHF. The rearrangement joins TRBV7-9 to TRBJ1-5; D is uncertain. Trimming took 4 bases from V and 0 from J, leaving 7 bases between them. The CDR3 has 14 residues. Per germline, CDR1 SEHNR and CDR2 FQNEAQ (reference sequence).

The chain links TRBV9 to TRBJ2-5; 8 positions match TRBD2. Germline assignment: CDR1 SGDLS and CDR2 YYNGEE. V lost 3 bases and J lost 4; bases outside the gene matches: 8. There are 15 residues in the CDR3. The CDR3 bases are TGTGCCAGCAGCGCCGGGGGGGCCATTTCAGAGACCCAGTACTTC. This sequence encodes CASSAGGAISETQYF.